The sequence of this T cell receptor (beta chain) was determined in a study of identical twins. TCRdb passed the 5' RACE reads through MiXCR, listing each CDR3 protein once. The sample has approximately 260,000 distinct CDR3 sequences, over 13% seen once. This CDR3 region has 15 residues. In germline, CDR1 is MNHEY, CDR2 SVGAGI. The germline V and J ends were trimmed by 0 bases and 3 bases, with 12 bases remaining between them. This clonotype was detected a few times. The sample was memory (CD45RO+) T cells sorted from blood. This TCR derives from a woman between 18 and 30 years old in good health. The rearrangement joins TRBV6-5 to TRBJ2-7; D perhaps matches TRBD1 (5 bases). The DNA for the CDR3 is TGTGCCAGCAGTTACTCCCCCCGGACATTCTACGAGCAGTACTTC. It encodes CASSYSPRTFYEQYF.